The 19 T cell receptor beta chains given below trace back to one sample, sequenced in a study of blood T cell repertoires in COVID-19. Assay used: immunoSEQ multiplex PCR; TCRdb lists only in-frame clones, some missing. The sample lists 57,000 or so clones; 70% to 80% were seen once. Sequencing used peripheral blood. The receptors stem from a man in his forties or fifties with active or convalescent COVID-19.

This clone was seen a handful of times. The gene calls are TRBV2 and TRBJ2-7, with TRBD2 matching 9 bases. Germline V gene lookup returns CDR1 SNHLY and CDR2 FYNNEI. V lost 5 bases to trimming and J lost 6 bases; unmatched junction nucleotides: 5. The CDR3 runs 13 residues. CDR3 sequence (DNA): TGTGCCAGCAGTTTAGCGGGAGTGAGCGAGCAGTACTTC. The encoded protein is CASSLAGVSEQYF.

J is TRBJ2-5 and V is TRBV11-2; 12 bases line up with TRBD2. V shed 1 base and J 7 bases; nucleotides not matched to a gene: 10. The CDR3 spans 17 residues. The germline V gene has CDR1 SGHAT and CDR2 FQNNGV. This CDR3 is CASSLAGLAGGGGTQYF. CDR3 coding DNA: TGTGCCAGCAGCTTAGCAGGGCTAGCGGGAGGGGGTGGGACCCAGTACTTC. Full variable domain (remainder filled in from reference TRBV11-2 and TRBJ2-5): EAGVAQSPRYKIIEKRQSVAFWCNPISGHATLYWYQQILGQGPKLLIQFQNNGVVDDSQLPKDRFSAERLKGVDSTLKIQPAKLEDSAVYLCASSLAGLAGGGGTQYFGPGTRLLVL.

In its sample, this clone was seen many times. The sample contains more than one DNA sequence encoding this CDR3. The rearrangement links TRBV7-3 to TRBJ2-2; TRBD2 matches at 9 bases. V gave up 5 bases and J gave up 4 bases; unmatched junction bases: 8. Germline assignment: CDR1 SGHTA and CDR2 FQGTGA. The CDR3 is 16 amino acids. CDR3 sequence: CASSPWTSVSTGELFF. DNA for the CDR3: TGTGCCAGCAGCCCCTGGACTAGCGTCAGCACCGGGGAGCTGTTTTTT.

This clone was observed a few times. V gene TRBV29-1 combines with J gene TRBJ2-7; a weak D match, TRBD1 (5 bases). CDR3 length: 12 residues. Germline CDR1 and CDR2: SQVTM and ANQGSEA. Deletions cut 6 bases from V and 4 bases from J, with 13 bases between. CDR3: CSVGTGLYEQYF. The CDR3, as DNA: TGCAGCGTCGGAACAGGATTATACGAGCAGTACTTC.

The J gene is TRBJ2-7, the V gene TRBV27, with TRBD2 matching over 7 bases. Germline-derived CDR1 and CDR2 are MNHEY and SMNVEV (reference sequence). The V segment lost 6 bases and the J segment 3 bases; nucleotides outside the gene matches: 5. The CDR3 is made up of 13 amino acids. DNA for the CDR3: TGTGCCAGCAGCCCGACTAGCTTCTACGAGCAGTACTTC. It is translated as CASSPTSFYEQYF.

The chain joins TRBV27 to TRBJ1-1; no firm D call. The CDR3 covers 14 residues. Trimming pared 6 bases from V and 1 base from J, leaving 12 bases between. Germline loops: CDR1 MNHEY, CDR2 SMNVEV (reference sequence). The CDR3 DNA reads TGTGCCAGCAGGACTAGGAGCCCGAACACTGAAGCTTTCTTT. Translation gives CASRTRSPNTEAFF.

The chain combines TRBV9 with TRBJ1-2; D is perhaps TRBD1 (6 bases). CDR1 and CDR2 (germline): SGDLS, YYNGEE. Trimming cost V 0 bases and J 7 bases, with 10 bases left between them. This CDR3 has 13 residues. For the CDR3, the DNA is TGTGCCAGCAGCGTAGGATCAGGGGTTGGCTACACCTTC. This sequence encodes CASSVGSGVGYTF.

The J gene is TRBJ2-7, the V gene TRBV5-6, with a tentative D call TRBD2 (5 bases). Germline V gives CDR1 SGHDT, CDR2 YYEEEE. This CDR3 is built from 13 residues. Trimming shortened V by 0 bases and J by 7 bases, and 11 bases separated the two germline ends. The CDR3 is CASSLAGTEEQYF. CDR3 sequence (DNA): TGTGCCAGCAGCTTGGCGGGAACAGAAGAGCAGTACTTC.

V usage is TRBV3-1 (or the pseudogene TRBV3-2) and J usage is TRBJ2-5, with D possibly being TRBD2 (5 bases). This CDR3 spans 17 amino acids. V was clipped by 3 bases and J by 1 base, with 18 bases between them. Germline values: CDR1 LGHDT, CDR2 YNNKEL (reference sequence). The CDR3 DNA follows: TGTGCCAGCAGCCACTCGACGGGAAGGCGGCTCCAAGAGACCCAGTACTTC. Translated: CASSHSTGRRLQETQYF.

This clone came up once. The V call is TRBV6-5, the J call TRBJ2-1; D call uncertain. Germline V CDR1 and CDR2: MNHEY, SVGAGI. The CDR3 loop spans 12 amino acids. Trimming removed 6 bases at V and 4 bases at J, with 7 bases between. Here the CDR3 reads CASRSSYNEQFF. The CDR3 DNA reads TGTGCCAGCAGGAGTTCGTACAATGAGCAGTTCTTC.

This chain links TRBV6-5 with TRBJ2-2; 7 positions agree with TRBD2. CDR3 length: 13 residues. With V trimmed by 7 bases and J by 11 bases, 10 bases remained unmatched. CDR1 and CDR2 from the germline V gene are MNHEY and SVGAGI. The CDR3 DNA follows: TGTGCCAGCAACAACCTCGGGGAGGGAGAGCTGTTTTTT. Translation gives CASNNLGEGELFF.

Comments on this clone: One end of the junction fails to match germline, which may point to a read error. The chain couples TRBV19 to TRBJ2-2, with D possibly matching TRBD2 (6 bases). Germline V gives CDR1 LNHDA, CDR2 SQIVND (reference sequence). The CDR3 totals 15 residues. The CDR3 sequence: CASSIMGGDTGELFF. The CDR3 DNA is TGTGCCAGTAGTATTATGGGGGGTGACACAGGGGAGCTGTTTTTT.

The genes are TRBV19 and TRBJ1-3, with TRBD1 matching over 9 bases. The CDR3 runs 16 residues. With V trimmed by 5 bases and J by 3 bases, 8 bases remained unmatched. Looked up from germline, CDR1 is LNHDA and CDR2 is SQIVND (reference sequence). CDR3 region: CASSARQGEGGNTIYF. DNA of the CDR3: TGTGCCAGTAGTGCCCGACAGGGGGAGGGTGGAAACACCATATATTTT.

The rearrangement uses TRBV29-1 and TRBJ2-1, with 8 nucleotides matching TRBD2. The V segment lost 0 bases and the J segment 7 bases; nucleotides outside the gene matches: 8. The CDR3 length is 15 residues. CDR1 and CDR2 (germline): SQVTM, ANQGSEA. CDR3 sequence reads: CSVEEWGLVLNEQFF. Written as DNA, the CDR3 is TGCAGCGTTGAAGAGTGGGGACTAGTACTGAATGAGCAGTTCTTC.

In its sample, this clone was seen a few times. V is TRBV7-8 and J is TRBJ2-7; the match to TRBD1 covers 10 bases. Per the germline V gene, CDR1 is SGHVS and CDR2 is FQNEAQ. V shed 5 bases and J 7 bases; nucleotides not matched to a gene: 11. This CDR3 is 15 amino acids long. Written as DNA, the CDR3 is TGTGCCAGCAGCCCTAAGGACAGGGGGAATTGGGAGCAGTACTTC. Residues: CASSPKDRGNWEQYF.

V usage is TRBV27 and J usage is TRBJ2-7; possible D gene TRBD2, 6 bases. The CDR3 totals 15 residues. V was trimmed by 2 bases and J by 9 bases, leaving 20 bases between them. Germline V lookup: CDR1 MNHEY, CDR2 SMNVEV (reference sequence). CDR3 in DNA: TGTGCCAGCAGTTTAAATCCCCGCGGGACCGCGGCGCAGTACTTC. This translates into CASSLNPRGTAAQYF.

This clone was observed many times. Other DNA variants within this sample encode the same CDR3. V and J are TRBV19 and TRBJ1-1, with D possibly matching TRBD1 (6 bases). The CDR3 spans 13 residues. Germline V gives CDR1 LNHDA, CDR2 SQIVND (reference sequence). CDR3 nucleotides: TGTCCCCCCCATGGGGGGGCGGGGGGGGGAGCTTTCTTT. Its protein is CPPHGGAGGGAFF.

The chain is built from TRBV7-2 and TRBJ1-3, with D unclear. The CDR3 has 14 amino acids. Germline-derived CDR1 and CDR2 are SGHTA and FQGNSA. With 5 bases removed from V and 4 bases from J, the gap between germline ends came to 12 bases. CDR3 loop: CASSAGMGGNTIYF. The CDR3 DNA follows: TGTGCCAGCAGCGCGGGGATGGGAGGAAACACCATATATTTT.

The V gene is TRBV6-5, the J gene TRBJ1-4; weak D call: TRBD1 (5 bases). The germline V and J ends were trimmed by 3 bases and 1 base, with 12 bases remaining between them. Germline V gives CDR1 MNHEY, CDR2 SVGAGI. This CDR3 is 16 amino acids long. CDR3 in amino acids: CASSYGAPGTNEKLFF. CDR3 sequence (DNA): TGTGCCAGCAGTTATGGGGCCCCGGGAACTAATGAAAAACTGTTTTTT.